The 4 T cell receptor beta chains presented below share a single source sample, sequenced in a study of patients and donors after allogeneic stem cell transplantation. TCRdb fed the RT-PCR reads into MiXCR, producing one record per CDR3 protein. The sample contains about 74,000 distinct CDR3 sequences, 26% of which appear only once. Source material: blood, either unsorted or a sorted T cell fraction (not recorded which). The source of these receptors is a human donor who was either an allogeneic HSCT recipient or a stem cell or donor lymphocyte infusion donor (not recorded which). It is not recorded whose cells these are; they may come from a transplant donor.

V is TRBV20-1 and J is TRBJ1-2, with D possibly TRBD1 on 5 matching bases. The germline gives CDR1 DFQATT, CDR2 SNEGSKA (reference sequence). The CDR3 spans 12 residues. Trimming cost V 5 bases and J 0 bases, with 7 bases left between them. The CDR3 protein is CSAWGANYGYTF. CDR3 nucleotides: TGCAGTGCTTGGGGGGCTAACTATGGCTACACCTTC.

Written as DNA, the CDR3 is TGTGCCAGCAGTGACTCCGGGACTAGCTCAGATACGCAGTATTTT. As protein: CASSDSGTSSDTQYF. The chain carries TRBV6-4 and TRBJ2-3; TRBD2 aligns across 9 bases. From germline, CDR1 is MRHNA and CDR2 SNTAGT. Trimming cost V 0 bases and J 4 bases; bases outside gene matches: 2. CDR3 length: 15 residues.

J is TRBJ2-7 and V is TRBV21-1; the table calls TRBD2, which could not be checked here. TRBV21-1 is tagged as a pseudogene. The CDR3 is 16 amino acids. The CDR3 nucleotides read TGTGCCAGCAGCAAAGTACCTAGCGGGACCTCCTACGAGCAGTACTTC. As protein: CASSKVPSGTSYEQYF.

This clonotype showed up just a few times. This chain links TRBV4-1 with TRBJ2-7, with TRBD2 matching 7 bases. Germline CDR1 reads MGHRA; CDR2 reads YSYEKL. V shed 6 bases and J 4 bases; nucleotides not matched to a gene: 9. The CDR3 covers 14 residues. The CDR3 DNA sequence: TGCGCCAGCAGAAGAGCGACTAGCCCGTACGAGCAGTACTTC. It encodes CASRRATSPYEQYF.